This T cell receptor beta chain was identified in a study of blood T cell repertoires in COVID-19. Study summary: The samples span acute and convalescent COVID-19 from the United States, Italy and Spain. The cDNA or gDNA used as material had been derived from T cells, B-cell-depleted T cells, or PBMCs.

The length of the CDR3 is 14 residues. The V and J ends lost 5 bases and 1 base respectively, with 8 bases between them. Germline CDR1 and CDR2: SEHNR and FQNEAQ (reference sequence). How the authors handled the data: Amplified reference gene primers provided the basis for estimating nucleated cell counts. Assay used: immunoSEQ multiplex PCR; TCRdb lists only in-frame clones, some missing. V, J and clone size are those of that table, while D and trimming were read from the DNA. The repertoire holds 150,000 to 200,000 clones, with around 89% as singletons. What was sequenced was peripheral blood. This TCR was sampled from a human donor in a cohort sampled during active COVID-19. The rearrangement joins TRBV7-9 to TRBJ1-4; D possibly corresponds to TRBD1 (5 bases). Here the CDR3 reads CASSPGLTNEKLFF. CDR3 nucleotide sequence: TGTGCCAGCAGCCCAGGGTTAACTAATGAAAAACTGTTTTTT.